Here is one TCR beta chain with its context. No antigen is known for it. The entry originates in a study of metastatic and nonmetastatic thyroid tumors. Study as a whole: The study looked at repertoires side by side in blood and in tumor or nodule tissue from malignant and benign thyroid patients. Study-level results: Reportedly, malignant thyroid tumors had significantly higher TCR beta diversity than benign nodules, in blood and tumor.

TCRdb re-called the PCR reads with MiXCR. This table holds 11,000 or so clones, approximately 24% found once. Thyroid surgery took place with no prior treatment in any patient. The source of this sequence is a female donor with papillary thyroid cancer or a benign thyroid nodule (not recorded which). Some clones in this sample may be carry-over from other donors' samples. The sequenced sample was tumor tissue.

In DNA form, the CDR3 reads TGTGCCAGCAGCTTGCTGACGGGAGTAATGAATGAGCAGTTCTTC. Protein: CASSLLTGVMNEQFF. V and J are TRBV11-1 and TRBJ2-1, with a weak D call TRBD2 (6 bases). With 3 bases removed from V and 7 bases from J, the gap between germline ends came to 16 bases. Germline V lookup: CDR1 SGHAT, CDR2 FQDESV (reference sequence). This CDR3 has 15 residues.